A selection of T cell receptor beta chains follows, all from one sample in a study of T cells in Graves' hyperthyroidism and ophthalmopathy. One entry per CDR3 protein results from TCRdb running MiXCR on the multiplex PCR reads. This repertoire shows fewer than 350,000 distinct CDR3 sequences, roughly 18% found once; its top ten account for about 53%. Sequencing was performed on blood. Receptor source: a woman aged 50 to 60 with Graves' hyperthyroidism. Both conserved end residues are part of each CDR3. The order of the fields is V gene, clone size, D gene, J gene, CDR3 protein, CDR3 DNA. The D gene is left open where the match is weak. Some rows mark clone size as missing; the rest say once, few, many or name a class of expanded clone.

TRBV6-5,-,-,TRBJ2-2,CASSYSLGTGELFF,TGTGCCAGCAGTTACTCTCTAGGCACCGGGGAGCTGTTTTTT
TRBV19,-,TRBD2,TRBJ2-5,CASSTQAGGETQYF,TGTGCCAGTAGTACCCAGGCGGGAGGTGAGACCCAGTACTTC
TRBV6-2/TRBV6-3,few,-,TRBJ1-6,CASSPREGWNSPLHF,TGTGCCAGCAGCCCGAGGGAGGGGTGGAATTCACCCCTCCACTTT
TRBV20-1,many,TRBD2,TRBJ2-3,CSATPGTSGDTQYF,TGCAGTGCAACACCCGGGACTAGCGGAGATACGCAGTATTTT
TRBV27,many,-,TRBJ1-1,CASSPGWRGNTEAFF,TGTGCCAGCAGTCCTGGGTGGAGGGGGAACACTGAAGCTTTCTTT
TRBV27,many,TRBD1,TRBJ2-3,CASRQGMADTQYF,TGTGCCAGCAGACAGGGGATGGCAGATACGCAGTATTTT
TRBV6-1,few,-,TRBJ2-5,CASSEAGHHLGETQYF,TGTGCCAGCAGTGAAGCAGGACATCACCTGGGGGAGACCCAGTACTTC
TRBV7-2,-,-,TRBJ2-1,CASSSRVGSDNEQFF,TGTGCCAGCAGCTCCAGGGTTGGATCTGACAATGAGCAGTTCTTC
TRBV29-1,many,-,TRBJ2-5,CSVDGGETQYF,TGCAGCGTTGATGGAGGGGAGACCCAGTACTTC
TRBV27,-,-,TRBJ2-2,CASSRNSNTGELFF,TGTGCCAGCAGTCGAAACTCGAACACCGGGGAGCTGTTTTTT
TRBV4-1,-,-,TRBJ2-3,CASSQDRGGLNTDTQYF,TGCGCCAGCAGCCAAGACAGGGGAGGACTGAACACAGATACGCAGTATTTT
TRBV18,many,-,TRBJ2-2,CASSPKEAYGELFF,TGTGCCAGCTCACCGAAGGAAGCGTACGGGGAGCTGTTTTTT
TRBV10-3,few,-,TRBJ1-3,CATQTESPGNTIYF,TGTGCCACACAGACAGAATCCCCTGGAAACACCATATATTTT
TRBV6-1,-,-,TRBJ1-5,CASTIQGISNQPQHF,TGTGCCAGCACCATCCAGGGTATTAGCAATCAGCCCCAGCATTTT
TRBV14,-,TRBD1,TRBJ1-6,CASSPHRGSSPLHF,TGTGCCAGCAGCCCCCACAGGGGCAGTTCACCCCTCCACTTT
TRBV6-1,few,-,TRBJ2-3,CASSEEAADTQYF,TGTGCCAGCAGTGAAGAGGCAGCAGATACGCAGTATTTT
TRBV27,many,-,TRBJ2-1,CASSLDRARGNEQFF,TGTGCCAGCAGCTTAGACAGGGCACGGGGGAATGAGCAGTTCTTC
TRBV20-1,many,TRBD2,TRBJ2-1,CSASSALAGYNEQFF,TGCAGTGCTAGTTCGGCACTAGCGGGTTACAATGAGCAGTTCTTC
TRBV30,few,-,TRBJ1-2,CAWSYRAKGYTF,TGTGCCTGGAGTTACAGGGCCAAAGGCTACACCTTC
TRBV14,many,-,TRBJ1-1,CASSQAGTWLNTEAFF,TGTGCCAGCAGCCAAGCCGGGACTTGGCTGAACACTGAAGCTTTCTTT
TRBV29-1,many,-,TRBJ2-1,CSVVRLQYNEQFF,TGCAGCGTTGTGAGACTCCAATACAATGAGCAGTTCTTC
TRBV5-1,few,-,TRBJ2-7,CASSLDSDLRAYF,TGCGCCAGCAGCTTGGATTCGGACCTAAGGGCGTACTTC
TRBV13,many,-,TRBJ1-2,CASSLGQDHYGYTF,TGTGCCAGCAGCTTAGGTCAGGACCACTATGGCTACACCTTC
TRBV5-1,-,-,TRBJ2-1,CASSLGPQGPYNEQFF,TGCGCCAGCAGCTTGGGACCGCAGGGTCCCTACAATGAGCAGTTCTTC
TRBV30,few,TRBD1,TRBJ1-2,CAWRAGGFYGYTF,TGTGCCTGGAGGGCAGGGGGCTTCTATGGCTACACCTTC
TRBV7-9,many,TRBD2,TRBJ2-1,CASSLPTSGYNEQFF,TGTGCCAGCAGCTTACCCACTAGCGGCTACAATGAGCAGTTCTTC
TRBV6-1,few,TRBD1,TRBJ1-2,CASSEVHRGLYGYTF,TGTGCCAGCAGTGAAGTTCACAGGGGCCTCTATGGCTACACCTTC
TRBV10-3,few,-,TRBJ1-1,CAIKKDFEAFF,TGTGCCATCAAAAAAGACTTTGAAGCTTTCTTT
TRBV28,-,-,TRBJ2-7,CASSFVGGLEQYF,TGTGCCAGCAGTTTTGTTGGAGGGCTCGAGCAGTACTTC
TRBV7-9,many,-,TRBJ2-1,CASSLTGSNYNEQFF,TGTGCCAGCAGCTTAACAGGTTCGAACTACAATGAGCAGTTCTTC
TRBV5-5,many,-,TRBJ1-3,CASSIVKTLTPGNTIYF,TGTGCCAGCAGCATAGTGAAGACGCTGACGCCTGGAAACACCATATATTTT
TRBV12-3/TRBV12-4,-,-,TRBJ2-2,CASSNPRADLAGELFF,TGTGCCAGCAGTAACCCTCGGGCAGACCTGGCCGGGGAGCTGTTTTTT
TRBV3-1,many,TRBD1,TRBJ2-1,CASSLNTPGTGGHDEQFF,TGTGCCAGCAGTCTAAATACTCCCGGGACAGGGGGACACGATGAGCAGTTCTTC
TRBV5-1,many,-,TRBJ2-1,CASSQATGAINEQFF,TGCGCCAGCAGCCAGGCGACAGGAGCGATCAATGAGCAGTTCTTC
TRBV20-1,few,TRBD2,TRBJ2-5,CSAMSQRGETQYF,TGCAGTGCTATGAGTCAGCGGGGGGAGACCCAGTACTTC
TRBV7-6,many,TRBD2,TRBJ2-3,CASSPRAGVSDTQYF,TGTGCCAGCAGCCCCAGAGCGGGGGTGTCCGATACGCAGTATTTT
TRBV11-2,few,TRBD1,TRBJ1-2,CASTTHPGTGDGYTF,TGTGCCAGCACCACCCACCCCGGGACAGGGGATGGCTACACCTTC
TRBV6-1,few,TRBD2,TRBJ2-5,CASSLGGGAYQETQYF,TGTGCCAGCAGCCTGGGGGGGGGAGCGTACCAAGAGACCCAGTACTTC
TRBV5-4,many,-,TRBJ2-3,CASSSPTGGTDTQYF,TGTGCCAGCAGCTCACCCACGGGGGGCACAGATACGCAGTATTTT
TRBV7-2,-,-,TRBJ2-1,CASSSPGKNEQFF,TGTGCCAGCAGCTCGCCTGGTAAAAATGAGCAGTTCTTC
TRBV4-1,-,TRBD2,TRBJ2-1,CASSQGLADDNEQFF,TGCGCCAGCAGCCAAGGTCTAGCGGACGACAATGAGCAGTTCTTC
TRBV18,-,-,TRBJ1-5,CASSPPDGNQPQHF,TGTGCCAGCTCACCCCCCGACGGCAATCAGCCCCAGCATTTT
TRBV5-6,-,TRBD2,TRBJ2-2,CASTRGLAGNTGELFF,TGTGCCAGCACCCGGGGGCTAGCGGGAAACACCGGGGAGCTGTTTTTT
TRBV10-2,once,TRBD2,TRBJ2-5,CASSISSGGQETQYF,TGCGCCAGCAGTATTAGTTCGGGGGGTCAAGAGACCCAGTACTTC
TRBV20-1,-,-,TRBJ2-5,CSASGDTQQETQYF,TGCAGTGCTAGTGGGGACACCCAACAAGAGACCCAGTACTTC
TRBV20-1,few,TRBD1,TRBJ2-2,CSANRGPGELFF,TGCAGTGCCAACAGGGGTCCCGGGGAGCTGTTTTTT
TRBV18,once,-,TRBJ2-2,CASSPYTTQDTGELFF,TGTGCCAGCTCACCATATACGACTCAAGACACCGGGGAGCTGTTTTTT
TRBV5-1,-,TRBD2,TRBJ2-1,CASSLAGSGSEGEQFF,TGCGCCAGCAGCTTGGCCGGTAGCGGGAGTGAGGGTGAGCAGTTCTTC
TRBV2,-,TRBD1,TRBJ2-7,CASSDGQGNSYEQYF,TGTGCCAGCAGTGACGGACAGGGGAACTCCTACGAGCAGTACTTC
TRBV5-1,-,TRBD1,TRBJ2-5,CASSFLSSRDREETQYF,TGCGCCAGCAGCTTCTTATCTTCAAGGGACAGGGAAGAGACCCAGTACTTC
TRBV7-9,few,TRBD2,TRBJ2-2,CASSPGVTSSGSANTGELFF,TGTGCCAGCAGCCCAGGGGTTACGAGTAGCGGGAGCGCGAACACCGGGGAGCTGTTTTTT
TRBV11-1,many,TRBD2,TRBJ2-7,CASSRAFTSGLSYEQYF,TGTGCCAGCAGCCGGGCTTTCACTAGCGGCCTCTCCTACGAGCAGTACTTC
TRBV24-1,few,-,TRBJ2-1,CATSAWSSYNEQFF,TGTGCCACCAGTGCTTGGAGCTCCTACAATGAGCAGTTCTTC
TRBV11-3,few,-,TRBJ2-5,CASSPHPTGSGETQYF,TGTGCCAGCAGCCCCCACCCGACAGGCTCGGGAGAGACCCAGTACTTC
TRBV9,-,-,TRBJ2-3,CASSLQGPSTDTQYF,TGTGCCAGCAGCCTGCAGGGGCCGAGCACAGATACGCAGTATTTT
TRBV7-9,many,TRBD2,TRBJ2-3,CASRKTGGPVTDTQYF,TGTGCCAGCAGGAAAACGGGGGGGCCGGTCACAGATACGCAGTATTTT
TRBV6-1,-,-,TRBJ1-5,CASSSGKQAGQPQHF,TGTGCCAGCAGCTCCGGGAAACAAGCAGGTCAGCCCCAGCATTTT
TRBV9,few,TRBD1,TRBJ1-3,CASSPSFLGQGAGNTIYF,TGTGCCAGCAGCCCCAGCTTCCTTGGTCAGGGGGCTGGAAACACCATATATTTT